The 7 T cell receptor beta chains listed next were all sequenced from one sample in a study of control samples from healthy donors and cancer patients. Produced via immunoSEQ multiplex PCR; TCRdb's table is partial and in-frame only. The data show over 200,000 clones, over 70% seen once. The sample consisted of PBMCs. The receptors stem from a woman in her fifties or sixties with lung cancer.

J is TRBJ2-7 and V is TRBV10-3; maybe TRBD2 (5 bases). Germline CDR1 is ENHRY and CDR2 is SYGVKD. V dropped 10 bases and J dropped 0 bases, with 7 bases sitting between them. This CDR3 has 11 amino acids. The CDR3 sequence: CATGISYEQYF. CDR3 DNA: TGTGCCACCGGGATCTCCTACGAGCAGTACTTC.

CDR3 loop: CASSQGSGATGELFF. The CDR3 nucleotides read TGTGCCAGCAGCCAAGGTTCGGGGGCCACCGGGGAGCTGTTTTTT. The rearrangement joins TRBV4-2 to TRBJ2-2; perhaps D is TRBD1 or TRBD2 (6 bases each). Germline V gene sequence: CDR1 LGHNA, CDR2 YNFKEQ. The CDR3 covers 15 residues. Trimming pared 1 base from V and 4 bases from J, leaving 10 bases between.

This rearrangement joins TRBV5-1 to TRBJ2-1, with TRBD2 as a possible D gene (7 bases). Trimming removed 6 bases at V and 4 bases at J, with 14 bases between. The CDR3 extends over 14 amino acids. Germline assignment: CDR1 SGHRS and CDR2 YFSETQ. CDR3 coding DNA: TGCGCCAGCACCTGGGGGGGGGCGTACAATGAGCAGTTCTTC. Translation: CASTWGGAYNEQFF. The full variable domain, completed using reference TRBV5-1 and TRBJ2-1, is KAGVTQTPRYLIKTRGQQVTLSCSPISGHRSVSWYQQTPGQGLQFLFEYFSETQRNKGNFPGRFSGRQFSNSRSEMNVSTLELGDSALYLCASTWGGAYNEQFFGPGTRLTVL.

The chain uses TRBV12-5 and TRBJ2-5; 10 bases are a match to TRBD2. This CDR3 has 15 amino acids. The germline CDR1 and CDR2 sequences are LGHNT and FRNRAP. Losses at the gene ends were 7 bases for V and 1 base for J; bases not matched to a gene: 6. The CDR3 DNA reads as TGTGCTAGTGCCCTAGGACTAGCGGTCCAAGAGACCCAGTACTTC. Protein product: CASALGLAVQETQYF.

This clone has ten or more counts. The genes are TRBV24-1 and TRBJ2-2; D is undetermined. The CDR3 contains 13 residues. The V and J ends lost 8 bases and 1 base respectively, with 7 bases between them. Germline V gives CDR1 KGHDR, CDR2 SFDVKD. The CDR3 sequence: CATMAENTGELFF. The DNA of the CDR3 is TGTGCCACCATGGCCGAGAACACCGGGGAGCTGTTTTTT.

The chain has TRBV7-9 and TRBJ1-2; 8 nucleotides match TRBD1. The CDR3 contains 13 residues. Per germline, CDR1 SEHNR and CDR2 FQNEAQ (reference sequence). Germline trimming cut 6 bases from V and 6 bases from J; bases unmatched to any gene: 6. The CDR3 here is CASRDREIDGYTF. The CDR3 region has the DNA TGTGCCAGCAGGGACAGGGAGATTGATGGCTACACCTTC.

The CDR3 sequence: CASSPRAGYGYTF. CDR3 nucleotide sequence: TGTGCCAGCAGCCCCCGGGCAGGCTATGGCTACACCTTC. The gene calls are TRBV27 and TRBJ1-2; D gene unclear. The CDR3 is made up of 13 amino acids. V was shortened by 6 bases and J by 4 bases, with 12 bases between the two germline ends. Germline lookup yields CDR1 MNHEY and CDR2 SMNVEV (reference sequence).